This TCR beta chain is from a study of T cell changes during pregnancy in multiple sclerosis. Clones were read by immunoSEQ multiplex PCR, and TCRdb kept only the in-frame ones, dropping some. The data contain approximately 30,000 clones, roughly 86% of them seen just once; the ten biggest clones take up approximately 7.9%. Germline assignment: CDR1 GTSNPN and CDR2 SVGIG (reference sequence). This CDR3 has 14 amino acids. Trimming cost V 8 bases and J 5 bases, with 21 bases left between them. Sequencing was performed on CD8+ T cells from peripheral blood mononuclear cells, taken before pregnancy. The V call is TRBV30, the J call TRBJ1-1, with D perhaps matching TRBD1 (5 bases). This TCR was recovered from a female donor with multiple sclerosis, enrolled in a pregnancy study. As DNA, the CDR3 is TGTGCCACCGTGGTGGAGGGGTTGGGGACTGAAGCTTTCTTT. Its protein product is CATVVEGLGTEAFF.